Presented here are 8 T cell receptor beta chains from one specimen sequenced in a study of T cell responses to AZD1222 COVID-19 vaccine. Clones were sequenced by immunoSEQ multiplex PCR, and TCRdb holds only the in-frame ones, with some missing. The repertoire holds 100,000 to 120,000 clones, with 85% to 90% as singletons. This specimen was peripheral blood, taken on day 0 of AZD1222 vaccination. The receptors stem from an adult in good health.

V usage is TRBV9 and J usage is TRBJ1-2; tentative D call: TRBD1 (6 bases). The length of the CDR3 is 15 residues. Trimming pared 7 bases from V and 0 bases from J, leaving 16 bases between. Germline assignment: CDR1 SGDLS and CDR2 YYNGEE. The CDR3 spells CASRSLKGANYGYTF. CDR3 bases: TGTGCCAGCCGGTCTCTTAAGGGGGCTAACTATGGCTACACCTTC.

The rearrangement uses TRBV28 and TRBJ2-4; the D is unclear. There are 16 residues in the CDR3. V shed 3 bases and J shed 1 base, with 13 bases lying between them. Germline-derived CDR1 and CDR2 are MDHEN and SYDVKM. The CDR3 loop reads CASSLWSPTAKNIQYF. CDR3 sequence (DNA): TGTGCCAGCAGTTTGTGGAGTCCTACTGCCAAAAACATTCAGTACTTC. Full variable domain (outside the CDR3, taken from reference TRBV28 and TRBJ2-4): DVKVTQSSRYLVKRTGEKVFLECVQDMDHENMFWYRQDPGLGLRLIYFSYDVKMKEKGDIPEGYSVSREKKERFSLILESASTNQTSMYLCASSLWSPTAKNIQYFGAGTRLSVL.

This clone was counted once. The CDR3 reads CASSRASNQPQHF. The CDR3 DNA reads TGTGCCAGCAGCCGAGCTAGCAATCAGCCCCAGCATTTT. The rearrangement uses TRBV14 and TRBJ1-5; no clear D. V lost 4 bases to trimming and J lost 0 bases, with 4 bases between them. The germline gives CDR1 SGHDN, CDR2 FVKESK. CDR3 length: 13 amino acids. The full variable domain, completed using reference TRBV14 and TRBJ1-5, is EAGVTQFPSHSVIEKGQTVTLRCDPISGHDNLYWYRRVMGKEIKFLLHFVKESKQDESGMPNNRFLAERTGGTYSTLKVQPAELEDSGVYFCASSRASNQPQHFGDGTRLSIL.

The chain combines TRBV3-1 (or the pseudogene TRBV3-2) with TRBJ1-4, with a weak D call TRBD1 (5 bases). CDR1 is LGHDT, CDR2 YNNKEL, per germline (reference sequence). The CDR3 contains 13 residues. Trimming removed 1 base at V and 14 bases at J, with 14 bases between. The CDR3 is CASSQGGHVGLFF. CDR3 bases: TGTGCCAGCAGCCAAGGAGGACATGTGGGCCTGTTTTTT.

This clone was picked up one time. J is TRBJ2-2 and V is TRBV5-6, with 10 bases identical to TRBD2. This CDR3 is 16 amino acids long. The germline V gene encodes CDR1 SGHDT and CDR2 YYEEEE. The ends lost 3 bases at V and 5 bases at J; junction bases unmatched: 7. The CDR3 region is CASSSRPSGGTGELFF. CDR3 DNA: TGTGCCAGCAGCTCTCGTCCTAGCGGGGGAACCGGGGAGCTGTTTTTT.

The genes are TRBV7-2 and TRBJ2-2, with D perhaps matching TRBD2 (5 bases). Germline V gene sequence: CDR1 SGHTA, CDR2 FQGNSA. V shed 5 bases and J shed 6 bases, with 10 bases lying between them. The CDR3 loop spans 13 amino acids. CDR3 residues: CASSRLGAGELFF. The DNA of the CDR3 is TGTGCCAGCAGCCGCCTCGGGGCCGGGGAGCTGTTTTTT.

V and J are TRBV4-1 and TRBJ2-2; 7 bases are a match to TRBD2. Germline V gene sequence: CDR1 MGHRA, CDR2 YSYEKL. The CDR3 covers 15 residues. The V and J ends lost 1 base and 7 bases, in that order; junction bases with no gene match: 6. The CDR3 nucleotides are TGCGCCAGCAGCCAAGTTTGGACTAGTGACGGGGAGCTGTTTTTT. Encoded protein: CASSQVWTSDGELFF.

The V gene is TRBV19, the J gene TRBJ1-1; D is uncertain. This CDR3 contains 13 residues. Trimming pared 5 bases from V and 7 bases from J, leaving 14 bases between. Germline V lookup: CDR1 LNHDA, CDR2 SQIVND (reference sequence). Here the CDR3 reads CASSPRTDGEAFF. The CDR3 DNA reads TGTGCCAGTAGTCCCCGTACCGACGGTGAAGCTTTCTTT.